The 6 T cell receptor beta chains below were found in one sample sequenced in a study of human T cells and chemical hapten exposure. Regarding time point: patch test 3, about 24 weeks after DPC sensitization. The treatment denotes: therapeutic diphenylcyclopropenone sensitization with weekly scalp DPC. TCRdb called the RACE reads again in MiXCR, with one record for every CDR3 protein. The sample records under 200,000 distinct CDR3 sequences, 25% to 35% being singletons. Source: whole blood, taken in connection with sensitization to the hapten diphenylcyclopropenone (DPC). Every receptor here comes from a young woman with alopecia areata. Some clones in this sample may be carry-over from other donors' samples.

The gene calls are TRBV15 and TRBJ2-7; unclear D gene. Deletions cut 1 base from V and 3 bases from J, with 10 bases between. The CDR3 length is 14 residues. Germline CDR1 reads LNHNV; CDR2 reads YYDKDF (reference sequence). The CDR3 bases are TGTGCCACCAGCAGAGGATCCACCGACTACGAGCAGTACTTC. Encoded protein: CATSRGSTDYEQYF.

The chain has TRBV9 and TRBJ2-1; 10 bases match TRBD2. The CDR3 covers 16 residues. Germline V gene sequence: CDR1 SGDLS, CDR2 YYNGEE. V dropped 3 bases and J dropped 8; count of bases not matched to a gene: 11. The CDR3 DNA reads as TGTGCCAGCAGCGAGCCCGGGCTAGCGGGAGTTGATGAGCAGTTCTTC. This sequence encodes CASSEPGLAGVDEQFF. Variable domain in full (rest from reference TRBV9 and TRBJ2-1): DSGVTQTPKHLITATGQRVTLRCSPRSGDLSVYWYQQSLDQGLQFLIQYYNGEERAKGNILERFSAQQFPDLHSELNLSSLELGDSALYFCASSEPGLAGVDEQFFGPGTRLTVL.

A few counts support this clonotype. One end of the junction does not line up with germline, which may come from a read error. The chain combines TRBV29-1 with TRBJ1-1; possible D gene TRBD1, 5 bases. Germline CDR1 is SQVTM and CDR2 is ANQGSEA. The CDR3 contains 11 residues. The CDR3 here is CSVLTPHGTTF. CDR3 nucleotide sequence: TGCAGCGTTTTGACTCCTCACGGGACCACCTTT.

Comments on this clonotype: The junction does not match germline at one end; this may be a read error. The chain recombines TRBV29-1 with TRBJ2-5, with D possibly matching TRBD2 (5 bases). Looked up from germline, CDR1 is SQVTM and CDR2 is ANQGSEA. The CDR3 length is 13 residues. The CDR3 sequence: CSAILGSQETPYF. CDR3 bases: TGCAGCGCTATACTAGGTAGCCAAGAGACCCCGTACTTC.

This clonotype was counted between two and nine times. The CDR3 sequence: CASSLGPPYEQYF. The CDR3 DNA is TGTGCCAGCAGTCTGGGTCCGCCGTACGAGCAGTACTTC. The V gene is TRBV27, the J gene TRBJ2-7, with D hard to call. The CDR3 has 13 amino acids. Germline V gene data show CDR1 as MNHEY and CDR2 as SMNVEV (reference sequence). Between the trimmed V and J ends, which lost 5 bases and 4 bases, there was a span of 12 bases.

The chain is built from TRBV7-9 and TRBJ1-1, with a weak D call TRBD1 (6 bases). CDR3 length: 15 residues. V lost 3 bases, J lost 5 bases, and 16 bases lay in between. In germline, CDR1 is SEHNR, CDR2 FQNEAQ (reference sequence). The DNA for the CDR3 is TGTGCCAGCAGCTTGGGAACTAGGGGGAAGACTGAAGCTTTCTTT. Translation: CASSLGTRGKTEAFF.